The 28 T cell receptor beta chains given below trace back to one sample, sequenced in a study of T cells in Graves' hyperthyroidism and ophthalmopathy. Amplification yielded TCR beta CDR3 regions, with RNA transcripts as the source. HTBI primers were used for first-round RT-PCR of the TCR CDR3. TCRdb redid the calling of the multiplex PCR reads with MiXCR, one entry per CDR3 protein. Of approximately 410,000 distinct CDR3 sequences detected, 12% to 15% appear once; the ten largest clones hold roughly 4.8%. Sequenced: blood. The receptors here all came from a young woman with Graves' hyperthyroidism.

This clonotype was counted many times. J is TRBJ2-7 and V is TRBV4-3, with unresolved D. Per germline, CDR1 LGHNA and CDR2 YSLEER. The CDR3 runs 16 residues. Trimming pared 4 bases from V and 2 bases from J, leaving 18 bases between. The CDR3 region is CASSPRRSSLAYEQYF. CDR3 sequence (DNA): TGCGCCAGCAGCCCCAGAAGGAGCAGCCTTGCCTACGAGCAGTACTTC.

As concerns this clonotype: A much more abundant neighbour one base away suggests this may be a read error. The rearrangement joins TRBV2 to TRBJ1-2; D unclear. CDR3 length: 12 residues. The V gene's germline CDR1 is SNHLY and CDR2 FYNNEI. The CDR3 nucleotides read TGTGCCGGCAGTCAGGTTTCGTATGGCTACACCTTC. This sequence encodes CAGSQVSYGYTF.

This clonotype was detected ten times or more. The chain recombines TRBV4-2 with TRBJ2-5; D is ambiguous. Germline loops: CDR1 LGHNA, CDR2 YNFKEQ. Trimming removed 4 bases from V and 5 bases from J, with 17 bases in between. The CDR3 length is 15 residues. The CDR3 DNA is TGTGCCAGCAGCCCTTCCTCTCGGCAGGCGGAGACCCAGTACTTC. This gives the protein CASSPSSRQAETQYF.

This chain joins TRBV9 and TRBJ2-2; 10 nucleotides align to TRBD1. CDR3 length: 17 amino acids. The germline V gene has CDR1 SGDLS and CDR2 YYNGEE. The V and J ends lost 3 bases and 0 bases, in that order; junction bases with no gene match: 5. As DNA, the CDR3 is TGTGCCAGCAGCGCCCGGGACAGGGGACCGAACACCGGGGAGCTGTTTTTT. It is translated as CASSARDRGPNTGELFF.

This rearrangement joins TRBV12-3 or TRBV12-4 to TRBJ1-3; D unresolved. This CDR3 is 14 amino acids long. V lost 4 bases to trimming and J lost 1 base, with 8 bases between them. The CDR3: CASSWQDSGNTIYF. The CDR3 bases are TGTGCCAGCAGTTGGCAGGATTCTGGAAACACCATATATTTT.

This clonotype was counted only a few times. Here the CDR3 DNA reads TGTGCCAGCAGCCAAGAGGGCCCGGGCCCCGGGAACACTGAAGCTTTCTTT. The encoded protein is CASSQEGPGPGNTEAFF. The chain has TRBV14 and TRBJ1-1; D not resolved. Germline assignment: CDR1 SGHDN and CDR2 FVKESK. The CDR3 contains 17 residues. Between the trimmed V and J ends, which lost 0 bases and 1 base, there was a span of 15 bases.

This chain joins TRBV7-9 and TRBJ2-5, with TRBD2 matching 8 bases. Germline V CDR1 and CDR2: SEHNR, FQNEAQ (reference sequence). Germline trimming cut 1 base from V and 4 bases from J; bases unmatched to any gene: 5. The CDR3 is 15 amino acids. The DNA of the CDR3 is TGTGCCAGCAGCTTAGAAGCGGGAGTTGGAGAGACCCAGTACTTC. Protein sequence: CASSLEAGVGETQYF.

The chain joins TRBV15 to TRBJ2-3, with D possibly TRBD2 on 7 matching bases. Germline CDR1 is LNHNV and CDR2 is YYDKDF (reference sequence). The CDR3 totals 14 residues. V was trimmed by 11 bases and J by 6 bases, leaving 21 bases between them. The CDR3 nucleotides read TGTGCCGCCGCTGGGGGGGGCGCGAGGGATACGCAGTATTTT. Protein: CAAAGGGARDTQYF.

Written as DNA, the CDR3 is TGTGCCAGCAGCCAAGAGAGGCGGGATGAAAAACTGTTTTTT. The encoded protein is CASSQERRDEKLFF. V gene TRBV3-1 combines with J gene TRBJ1-4, with unresolved D. This CDR3 region has 14 residues. The V end was cut by 0 bases, the J end by 6 bases, with 8 bases between. CDR1 and CDR2 from the germline V gene are LGHDT and YNNKEL (reference sequence).

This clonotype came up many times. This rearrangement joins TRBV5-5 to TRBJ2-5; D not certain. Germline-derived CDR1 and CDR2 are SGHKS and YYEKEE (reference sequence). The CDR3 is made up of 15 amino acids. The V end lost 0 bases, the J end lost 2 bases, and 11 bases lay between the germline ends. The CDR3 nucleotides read TGTGCCAGCAGCTTGGCCGCTGGCAGACAAGAGACCCAGTACTTC. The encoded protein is CASSLAAGRQETQYF.

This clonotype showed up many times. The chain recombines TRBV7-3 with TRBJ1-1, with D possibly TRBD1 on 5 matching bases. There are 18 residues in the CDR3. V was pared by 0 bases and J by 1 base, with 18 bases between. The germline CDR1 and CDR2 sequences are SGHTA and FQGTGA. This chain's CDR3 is CASSLTPLGRGANTEAFF. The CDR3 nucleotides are TGTGCCAGCAGCTTAACCCCACTTGGTAGAGGGGCGAACACTGAAGCTTTCTTT.

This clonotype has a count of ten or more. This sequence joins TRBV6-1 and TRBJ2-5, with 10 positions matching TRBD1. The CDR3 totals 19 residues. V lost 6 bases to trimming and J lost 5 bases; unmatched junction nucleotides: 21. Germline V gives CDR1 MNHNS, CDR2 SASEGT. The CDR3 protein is CASRQGTGAPRRELETQYF. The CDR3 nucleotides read TGTGCCAGCAGACAGGGGACAGGGGCGCCAAGGCGGGAGTTGGAGACCCAGTACTTC.

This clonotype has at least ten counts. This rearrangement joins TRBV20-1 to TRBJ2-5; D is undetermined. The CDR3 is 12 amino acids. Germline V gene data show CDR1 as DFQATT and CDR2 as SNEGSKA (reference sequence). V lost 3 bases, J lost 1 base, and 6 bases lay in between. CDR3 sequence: CSARVGQETQYF. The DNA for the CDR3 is TGCAGTGCTAGGGTGGGCCAAGAGACCCAGTACTTC.

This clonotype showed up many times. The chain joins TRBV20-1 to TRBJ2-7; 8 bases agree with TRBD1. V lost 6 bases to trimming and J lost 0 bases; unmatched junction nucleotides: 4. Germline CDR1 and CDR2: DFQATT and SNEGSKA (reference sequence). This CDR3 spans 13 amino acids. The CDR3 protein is CSAPGQDSYEQYF. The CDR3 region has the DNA TGCAGTGCCCCGGGACAGGACTCCTACGAGCAGTACTTC.

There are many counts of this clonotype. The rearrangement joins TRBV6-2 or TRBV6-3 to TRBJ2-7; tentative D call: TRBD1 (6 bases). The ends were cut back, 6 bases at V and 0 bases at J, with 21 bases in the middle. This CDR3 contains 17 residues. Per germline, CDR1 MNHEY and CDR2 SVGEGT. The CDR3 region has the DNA TGTGCCAGCAGACCCCCTGAGCACAGGGTAAGCTCCTACGAGCAGTACTTC. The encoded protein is CASRPPEHRVSSYEQYF.

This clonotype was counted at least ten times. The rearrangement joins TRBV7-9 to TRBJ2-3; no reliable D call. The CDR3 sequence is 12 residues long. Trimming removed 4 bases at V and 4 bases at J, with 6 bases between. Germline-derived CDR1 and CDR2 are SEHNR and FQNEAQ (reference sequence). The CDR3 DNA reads TGTGCCAGCAGCTCCTTCCCAGATACGCAGTATTTT. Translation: CASSSFPDTQYF.

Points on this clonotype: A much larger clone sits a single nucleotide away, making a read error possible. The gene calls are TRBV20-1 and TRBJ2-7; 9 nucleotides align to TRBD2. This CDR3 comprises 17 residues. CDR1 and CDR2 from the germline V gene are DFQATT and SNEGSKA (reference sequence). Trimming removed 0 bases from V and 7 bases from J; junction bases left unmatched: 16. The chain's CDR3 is CSARDLAAGGPGDEQYF. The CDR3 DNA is TGCAGTGCTAGAGATCTCGCGGCGGGAGGGCCCGGGGATGAGCAGTACTTC.

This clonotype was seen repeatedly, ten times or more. In DNA, the CDR3 is TGTGCCAGCAGTTTAGTAGCGGGAGGGGGCACGCAGTATTTT. Translated: CASSLVAGGGTQYF. This chain joins TRBV28 and TRBJ2-3, with 11 bases fitting TRBD2. Losses at the gene ends were 2 bases for V and 9 bases for J; bases not matched to a gene: 4. Germline V gene lookup returns CDR1 MDHEN and CDR2 SYDVKM. CDR3 length: 14 residues.

This chain's CDR3 is CASNSDSSNEQFF. CDR3 in DNA: TGTGCCAGCAACTCGGACAGCTCGAATGAGCAGTTCTTC. The chain joins TRBV12-3 or TRBV12-4 to TRBJ2-1, with D perhaps TRBD1 (6 bases). Trimming cost V 7 bases and J 7 bases, with 14 bases left between them. The CDR3 runs 13 residues.

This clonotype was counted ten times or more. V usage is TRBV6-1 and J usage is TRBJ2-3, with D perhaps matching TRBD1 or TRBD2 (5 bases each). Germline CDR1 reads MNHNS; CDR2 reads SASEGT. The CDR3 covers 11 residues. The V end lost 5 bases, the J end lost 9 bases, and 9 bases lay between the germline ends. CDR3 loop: CASSRDETQYF. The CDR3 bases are TGTGCCAGCAGTCGGGACGAGACGCAGTATTTT.

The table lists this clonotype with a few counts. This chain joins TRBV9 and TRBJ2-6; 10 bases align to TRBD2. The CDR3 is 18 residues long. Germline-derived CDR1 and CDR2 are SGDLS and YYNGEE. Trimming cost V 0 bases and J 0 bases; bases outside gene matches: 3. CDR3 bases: TGTGCCAGCAGCGTAGCTTTAGCGGGGGGCTCTGGGGCCAACGTCCTGACTTTC. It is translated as CASSVALAGGSGANVLTF.

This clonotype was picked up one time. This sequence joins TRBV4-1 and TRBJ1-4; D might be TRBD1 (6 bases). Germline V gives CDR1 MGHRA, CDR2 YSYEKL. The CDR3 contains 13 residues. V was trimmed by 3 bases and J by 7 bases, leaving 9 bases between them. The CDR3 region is CASSHSGVEKLFF. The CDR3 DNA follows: TGCGCCAGCAGCCATTCAGGGGTTGAAAAACTGTTTTTT.

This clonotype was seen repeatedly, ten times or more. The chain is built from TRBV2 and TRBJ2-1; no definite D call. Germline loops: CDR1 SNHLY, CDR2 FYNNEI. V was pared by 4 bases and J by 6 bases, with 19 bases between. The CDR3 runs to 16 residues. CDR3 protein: CASSGTGRTTSNEQFF. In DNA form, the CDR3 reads TGTGCCAGCAGTGGCACCGGGCGTACGACGAGCAATGAGCAGTTCTTC.

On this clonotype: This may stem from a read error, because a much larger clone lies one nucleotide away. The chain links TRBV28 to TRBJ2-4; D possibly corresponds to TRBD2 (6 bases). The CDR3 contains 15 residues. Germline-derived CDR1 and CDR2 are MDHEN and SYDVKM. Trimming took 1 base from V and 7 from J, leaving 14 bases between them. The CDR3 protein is CASSLYAGRRNIQYF. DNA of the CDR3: TGTGCCAGCAGTTTATATGCGGGAAGGCGGAACATTCAGTACTTC.

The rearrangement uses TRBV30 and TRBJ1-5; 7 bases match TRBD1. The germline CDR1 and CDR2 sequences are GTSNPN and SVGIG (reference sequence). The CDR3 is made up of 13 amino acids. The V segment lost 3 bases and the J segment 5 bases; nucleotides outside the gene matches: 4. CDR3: CAWRSTGDQPQHF. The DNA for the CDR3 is TGTGCCTGGAGGAGCACAGGGGATCAGCCCCAGCATTTT.

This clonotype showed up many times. CDR3 in amino acids: CSAPGLANEQFF. In nucleotides, the CDR3 is TGCAGTGCCCCGGGACTAGCAAATGAGCAGTTCTTC. The V and J genes are TRBV20-1 and TRBJ2-1; 9 bases are shared with TRBD2. The CDR3 contains 12 residues. Trimming took 6 bases from V and 7 from J; bases not matched to a gene: 4. The germline CDR1 and CDR2 sequences are DFQATT and SNEGSKA (reference sequence).

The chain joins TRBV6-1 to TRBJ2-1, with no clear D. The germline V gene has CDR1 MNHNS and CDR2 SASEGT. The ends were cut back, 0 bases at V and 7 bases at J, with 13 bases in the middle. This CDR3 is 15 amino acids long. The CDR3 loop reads CASSEARQTGNEQFF. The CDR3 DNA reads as TGTGCCAGCAGTGAAGCCCGACAAACTGGGAATGAGCAGTTCTTC.

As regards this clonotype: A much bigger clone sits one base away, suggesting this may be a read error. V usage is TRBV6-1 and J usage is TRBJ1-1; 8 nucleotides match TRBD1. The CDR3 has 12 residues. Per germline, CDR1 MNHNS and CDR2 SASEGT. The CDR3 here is CASRRQGYEALF. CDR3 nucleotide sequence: TGTGCCAGCAGACGACAGGGGTACGAAGCTCTCTTT.